This TCR beta chain was found in a study of cytomegalovirus exposure and HLA in healthy donors. Findings and limits, study-wide: Later work found that TCR association rates differed between HLA loci; DRB1 had the most and HLA-C the fewest. CMV serostatus stood as the only immune exposure information on hand. Sequencing probably produced one cluster of sequence variants that were highly shared.

This PCR relied on a set of 60 Vbeta primers and 13 Jbeta primers. Clones were read by immunoSEQ multiplex PCR, and TCRdb kept only the in-frame ones, dropping some. The profile shows roughly 140,000 clones, just under 65% of them singletons. V lost 1 base and J lost 1, with 13 bases in between. The germline V gene has CDR1 LNHNV and CDR2 YYDKDF (reference sequence). The CDR3 sequence is 16 residues long. In regard to this clone: Its antigen is as yet unknown.

This sequence joins TRBV15 and TRBJ1-1; D remains unclear. This clonotype originated in a woman aged 55-70 years in good health and CMV-seropositive. Sequencing input: PBMCs. In nucleotides, the CDR3 is TGTGCCACCAGCAGAGGACGGGGTGCACCGAACACTGAAGCTTTCTTT. As protein: CATSRGRGAPNTEAFF. The full variable domain, completed using reference TRBV15 and TRBJ1-1, is DAMVIQNPRYQVTQFGKPVTLSCSQTLNHNVMYWYQQKSSQAPKLLFHYYDKDFNNEADTPDNFQSRRPNTSFCFLDIRSPGLGDTAMYLCATSRGRGAPNTEAFFGQGTRLTVV.